This entry features one TCR beta chain sequence. Its antigen is undetermined. Focal radiation plus CTLA-4 blockade with ipilimumab was administered to patients who had chemo-refractory metastatic non-small-cell lung cancer. Here immunoSEQ multiplex PCR was the method, and the copy in TCRdb shows in-frame clones only, minus some. The sample yields approximately 83,000 clones, roughly 79% seen once. Trimming left V 4 bases short and J 3 bases short, with 18 bases between. This CDR3 has 16 amino acids. The germline V gene has CDR1 MGHRA and CDR2 YSYEKL. The data stem from a study of radiotherapy plus CTLA-4 blockade in lung cancer. On the study more broadly: Objective responses were recorded in 15% to 20% of patients, with disease control recorded in around 30%.

Findings and caveats of the study: TCR clones from tumors expanded in blood after radiotherapy plus ipilimumab.

This TCR derives from a human donor with non-small cell lung cancer who had a partial response to radiotherapy plus ipilimumab. Some clones in this sample may be carry-over from other donors' samples. The specimen was peripheral blood, collected from a patient treated with radiotherapy plus ipilimumab. The chain joins TRBV4-1 to TRBJ1-2; the D gene is possibly TRBD1 (5 bases). The CDR3, as DNA: TGCGCCAGCAGCCGCCCGGGCCAGCGGGGGGACTATGGCTACACCTTC. It codes for CASSRPGQRGDYGYTF.